The following is a T cell receptor (beta chain) sequence with its context. Per the original methods: By means of reference gene primer amplification, nucleated cell counts were estimated. Here immunoSEQ multiplex PCR was the method, and the copy in TCRdb shows in-frame clones only, minus some. D and trimming were read from the DNA, whereas the V and J calls and clone size are those reported in that table. The sample holds some 96,000 clones, around nine tenths seen once. This record belongs to a study of blood T cell repertoires in COVID-19. Study in general: Sites in the United States, Italy and Spain provided acute and convalescent COVID-19 samples.

This CDR3 contains 17 residues. The sequence came from a man aged 45-65 years with acute or convalescent COVID-19. Input material: peripheral blood. The J gene is TRBJ1-5, the V gene TRBV21-1; the table calls TRBD1, which could not be checked here. TRBV21-1 is a recognized pseudogene. The CDR3 reads CASSASGQVYPHQPQHF. The DNA for the CDR3 is TGTGCCAGCAGCGCCTCGGGACAGGTATACCCTCATCAGCCCCAGCATTTT.